The rows below give T cell receptor beta chains drawn from one sample of a study of CD8 T cells in Susac syndrome. TCRdb analysed the immunoSEQ multiplex PCR reads with MiXCR anew, one entry per CDR3 protein. The sample has tens of thousands of distinct CDR3 sequences, 93% seen once; the top ten hold roughly 0.5%. The sequencing sample was made of CD8+ T cells from PBMCs. The receptors shown here come from a human donor with multiple sclerosis. Both conserved end residues are part of each CDR3. The order of the fields is J gene, CDR3 length, D gene, V gene, clone size, CDR3 protein, CDR3 DNA. A D gene is named only where the DNA matches it firmly. The size of a clone is reported for some rows only, either as once, few or many, or as a class for expanded clones.

TRBJ2-6 | 19 | - | TRBV27 | - | CASSSILPIRVSGANVLTF | TGTGCCAGCAGTTCCATACTTCCGATTCGGGTCTCTGGGGCCAACGTCCTGACTTTC
TRBJ2-5 | 15 | TRBD2 | TRBV2 | once | CASSEGSGGSETQYF | TGTGCCAGCAGTGAAGGTAGCGGGGGCTCAGAGACCCAGTACTTC
TRBJ1-5 | 14 | TRBD1 | TRBV12-3/TRBV12-4 | - | CASSQTGGSQPQHF | TGTGCCAGCAGTCAGACAGGGGGTAGTCAGCCCCAGCATTTT
TRBJ2-1 | 13 | - | TRBV5-4 | once | CASSLYSYNEQFF | TGTGCCAGCAGCTTGTACTCCTACAATGAGCAGTTCTTC
TRBJ1-5 | 19 | - | TRBV27 | - | CASSLLPGHGVYSNQPQHF | TGTGCCAGCAGCCTTTTGCCGGGACATGGGGTTTATAGCAATCAGCCCCAGCATTTT
TRBJ1-3 | 13 | - | TRBV14 | - | CASRDLSGNTIYF | TGTGCCAGCCGGGATCTCTCTGGAAACACCATATATTTT
TRBJ2-5 | 14 | - | TRBV7-9 | - | CASSEKREGETQYF | TGTGCCAGCAGCGAGAAGCGCGAGGGAGAGACCCAGTACTTC
TRBJ1-4 | 14 | - | TRBV20-1 | - | CSAEAGTSVTELFF | TGCAGTGCCGAAGCCGGGACATCTGTGACGGAACTGTTTTTT
TRBJ2-7 | 11 | - | TRBV21-1 | - | CASHRVDEQYF | TGTGCCAGCCACAGGGTCGACGAGCAGTACTTC
TRBJ1-2 | 15 | - | TRBV30 | - | CAWMGAGGSNYGYTF | TGTGCCTGGATGGGTGCGGGGGGCTCTAACTATGGCTACACCTTC
TRBJ1-2 | 14 | TRBD1 | TRBV15 | - | CATSDGTGDYGYTF | TGTGCCACCAGCGATGGGACAGGGGACTATGGCTACACCTTC
TRBJ1-1 | 14 | - | TRBV5-4 | - | CASSFDVGVPEAFF | TGTGCCAGCAGCTTTGATGTCGGTGTCCCTGAAGCTTTCTTT
TRBJ2-1 | 16 | TRBD2 | TRBV7-9 | - | CASSLLAGGTYNEQFF | TGTGCCAGCAGCCTTCTAGCGGGGGGGACTTACAATGAGCAGTTCTTC
TRBJ1-6 | 17 | TRBD1 | TRBV28 | - | CASSSQGQGSYNSPLHF | TGTGCCAGCAGTTCCCAGGGACAGGGGTCCTATAATTCACCCCTCCACTTT
TRBJ1-1 | 15 | - | TRBV7-3 | once | CASSPLGAMNTEAFF | TGTGCCAGCAGCCCGCTCGGAGCTATGAACACTGAAGCTTTCTTT
TRBJ1-5 | 15 | - | TRBV7-9 | - | CASSSIPEGYQPQHF | TGTGCCAGCAGCTCGATCCCAGAGGGCTATCAGCCCCAGCATTTT
TRBJ2-5 | 19 | - | TRBV20-1 | - | CSARDGIFRGARDQETQYF | TGCAGTGCTAGAGATGGTATTTTCAGGGGGGCCCGAGACCAAGAGACCCAGTACTTC
TRBJ1-3 | 15 | - | TRBV7-6 | - | CASSPGLGPENTIYF | TGTGCCAGCAGCCCGGGCTTAGGGCCTGAAAACACCATATATTTT
TRBJ2-2 | 13 | TRBD2 | TRBV27 | - | CASSLGGSGELFF | TGTGCCAGCAGTTTGGGGGGGTCCGGGGAGCTGTTTTTT
TRBJ1-2 | 16 | TRBD1 | TRBV3-1 | once | CASSQEPGQPIYGYTF | TGTGCCAGCAGCCAGGAACCGGGACAGCCAATCTACGGCTACACCTTC
TRBJ2-5 | 16 | TRBD2 | TRBV18 | - | CASSPIAGEVQETQYF | TGTGCCAGCTCACCAATTGCGGGGGAGGTCCAAGAGACCCAGTACTTC
TRBJ1-2 | 15 | - | TRBV20-1 | - | CSARRVVDGYYGYTF | TGCAGTGCTAGAAGGGTAGTTGACGGCTACTATGGCTACACCTTC